This TCR beta chain was identified in a study of immune heterogeneity within non-small cell lung tumors. Study-wide context: There were a few squamous cell carcinomas, around ten non-squamous carcinomas and 1 tumor not otherwise specified.

Amplification of the TCR beta CDR3 was achieved through multiplex PCR with 32 V and 13 J primers. TCRdb independently ran MiXCR on the multiplex PCR reads; one entry per CDR3 protein. The table records around 3,600 distinct CDR3 sequences, over 30% of them present only once. Trimming removed 6 bases from V and 5 bases from J, with 8 bases in between. The germline V gene encodes CDR1 DFQATT and CDR2 SNEGSKA (reference sequence). The CDR3 extends over 10 amino acids. Bulk tumor genomic DNA, about 570 ng per sample, was the template. Several widely spaced biopsies per primary tumor were taken during surgery. Curative operations were performed on patients who had untreated, newly diagnosed non-small cell lung cancer. Donors comprised surgical patients with newly diagnosed non-small cell lung cancer, operated on with curative intent. This clonotype has a handful of counts.

V is TRBV20-1 and J is TRBJ2-7; D ambiguous. Input material: lung tumor tissue. The receptor's source is a man between 65 and 80 years old with non-small cell lung cancer. The CDR3 sequence is CSAYGHEQYF. The CDR3, as DNA: TGCAGTGCCTACGGACACGAGCAGTACTTC.